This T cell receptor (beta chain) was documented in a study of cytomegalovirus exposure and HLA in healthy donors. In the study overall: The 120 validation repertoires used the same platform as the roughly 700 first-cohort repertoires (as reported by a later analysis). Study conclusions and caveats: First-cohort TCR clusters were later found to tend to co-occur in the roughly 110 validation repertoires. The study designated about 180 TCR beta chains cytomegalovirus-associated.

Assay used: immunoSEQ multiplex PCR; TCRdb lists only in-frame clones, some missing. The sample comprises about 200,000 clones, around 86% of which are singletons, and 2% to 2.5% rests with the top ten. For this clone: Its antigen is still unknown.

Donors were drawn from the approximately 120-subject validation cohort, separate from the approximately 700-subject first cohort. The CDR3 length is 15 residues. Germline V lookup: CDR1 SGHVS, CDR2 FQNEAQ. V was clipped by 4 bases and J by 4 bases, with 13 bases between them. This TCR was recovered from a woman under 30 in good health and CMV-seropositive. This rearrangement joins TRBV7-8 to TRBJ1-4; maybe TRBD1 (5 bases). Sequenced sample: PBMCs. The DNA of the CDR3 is TGTGCCAGCAGCTCAAGGCGGGGACGTAATGAAAAACTGTTTTTT. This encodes CASSSRRGRNEKLFF. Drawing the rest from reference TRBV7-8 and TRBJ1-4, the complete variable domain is GAGVSQSPRYKVAKRGQDVALRCDPISGHVSLFWYQQALGQGPEFLTYFQNEAQLDKSGLPSDRFFAERPEGSVSTLKIQRTQQEDSAVYLCASSSRRGRNEKLFFGSGTQLSVL.